What follows are 13 T cell receptor beta chains derived from one specimen sequenced in a study of OX40 agonist ivuxolimab in advanced cancers. Library construction relied on the immunoSEQ multiplex PCR assay. TCRdb re-hosts the immuneACCESS table, in-frame sequences only. Its copies lack some clones; in the studies checked, an unresolved V gene accounts for under half of them, and the cause for the rest is not known. Present in this sample are 98,000 or so clones, about 80% of which were seen just once. The biggest ten clones account for roughly 1.5% of the sample. The sample was CD4+ or CD8+ T cells sorted from blood, taken in a trial of the OX40 agonist ivuxolimab. Every receptor here comes from an adult with an advanced solid tumor such as melanoma, head and neck, liver or kidney cancer.

This chain links TRBV7-2 with TRBJ1-1; 7 positions agree with TRBD1. Germline V gene data show CDR1 as SGHTA and CDR2 as FQGNSA. V shed 7 bases, J shed 0 bases, and the junction held 8 bases outside the gene matches. There are 15 residues in the CDR3. The CDR3 reads CASNYRTGMNTEAFF. Written as DNA, the CDR3 is TGTGCCAGCAACTATAGGACAGGCATGAACACTGAAGCTTTCTTT.

The chain combines TRBV5-4 with TRBJ2-1, with TRBD2 matching over 13 bases. This CDR3 contains 18 residues. Unmatched junction bases numbered 5, after V lost 2 bases and J lost 0 bases. The germline V gene encodes CDR1 SGHNT and CDR2 YYREEE (reference sequence). The CDR3 region is CASSFTLAGGSSYNEQFF. CDR3 in DNA: TGTGCCAGCAGCTTCACACTAGCGGGAGGGTCCTCCTACAATGAGCAGTTCTTC.

The CDR3 loop is CASSLAQTNDNSPLHF. CDR3 bases: TGTGCCAGCAGCTTGGCCCAGACGAACGATAATTCACCCCTCCACTTT. This sequence joins TRBV5-4 and TRBJ1-6; D gene unclear. Trimming took off 0 bases at V and 5 bases at J, with 12 bases between the two ends. Germline V CDR1 and CDR2: SGHNT, YYREEE (reference sequence). The CDR3 length is 16 residues.

The table lists this clone with a few counts. V gene TRBV7-2 combines with J gene TRBJ1-6; D gene unclear. CDR3 length: 15 amino acids. V was trimmed by 5 bases and J by 0 bases, leaving 8 bases between them. CDR1 and CDR2 (germline): SGHTA, FQGNSA. The CDR3 sequence: CASSPRGSYNSPLHF. In nucleotides, the CDR3 is TGTGCCAGCAGCCCTCGGGGCTCCTATAATTCACCCCTCCACTTT. The whole variable domain, remainder taken from reference TRBV7-2 and TRBJ1-6, is GAGVSQSPSNKVTEKGKDVELRCDPISGHTALYWYRQSLGQGLEFLIYFQGNSAPDKSGLPSDRFSAERTGGSVSTLTIQRTQQEDSAVYLCASSPRGSYNSPLHFGNGTRLTVT.

The chain couples TRBV4-3 to TRBJ2-5; TRBD1 aligns across 7 bases. The germline CDR1 and CDR2 sequences are LGHNA and YSLEER. V gave up 0 bases and J gave up 2 bases; unmatched junction bases: 6. The CDR3 runs to 16 residues. CDR3 protein: CASSQENRGGQETQYF. The CDR3, as DNA: TGCGCCAGCAGCCAAGAAAACAGGGGCGGGCAAGAGACCCAGTACTTC.

The V call is TRBV27, the J call TRBJ1-1; D is possibly TRBD1 (6 bases). CDR1 and CDR2 (germline): MNHEY, SMNVEV (reference sequence). V lost 3 bases, J lost 3 bases, and 11 bases lay in between. This CDR3 is 14 amino acids long. The CDR3 spells CASSFRDIDTEAFF. Written as DNA, the CDR3 is TGTGCCAGCAGTTTCCGGGACATTGACACTGAAGCTTTCTTT.

The J gene is TRBJ2-1, the V gene TRBV18; no firm D call. Germline values: CDR1 KGHSH, CDR2 LQKENI. The germline V and J ends were trimmed by 0 bases and 6 bases, with 12 bases remaining between them. There are 15 residues in the CDR3. The CDR3 region is CASSPPSVWGNEQFF. CDR3 nucleotides: TGTGCCAGCTCACCACCGTCAGTCTGGGGCAATGAGCAGTTCTTC.

The CDR3 protein is CASTSTVDKFF. In nucleotides, the CDR3 is TGTGCCAGCACCTCGACCGTTGACAAGTTCTTC. The chain couples TRBV28 to TRBJ2-1; D gene ambiguous. The germline V and J ends were trimmed by 7 bases and 14 bases, with 15 bases remaining between them. Per the germline V gene, CDR1 is MDHEN and CDR2 is SYDVKM. This CDR3 has 11 residues.

The V gene is TRBV5-6, the J gene TRBJ1-2; weak D call: TRBD1 (5 bases). The CDR3 runs 13 residues. Germline V CDR1 and CDR2: SGHDT, YYEEEE. V lost 2 bases and J 7 bases, leaving 12 bases between the germline ends. The CDR3 DNA reads TGTGCCAGCAGCTTTCAGTTTGGGGCTGGCTACACCTTC. This sequence encodes CASSFQFGAGYTF.

A few counts support this clone. The genes are TRBV2 and TRBJ1-1; 8 bases line up with TRBD1. The V segment lost 8 bases and the J segment 1 base; nucleotides outside the gene matches: 9. Germline V CDR1 and CDR2: SNHLY, FYNNEI. The CDR3 contains 15 residues. The DNA of the CDR3 is TGTGCCAGCGTCGGGAGAGGGACAGGGAACACTGAAGCTTTCTTT. This encodes CASVGRGTGNTEAFF.

The chain combines TRBV4-3 with TRBJ2-1, with 10 bases aligning to TRBD2. CDR1 LGHNA and CDR2 YSLEER come from the germline V gene. Trimming took 0 bases from V and 9 from J; bases not matched to a gene: 5. This CDR3 has 15 residues. This chain's CDR3 is CASSQESGRAFEQFF. The CDR3 DNA reads TGCGCCAGCAGCCAAGAAAGCGGGAGGGCCTTTGAGCAGTTCTTC.

This chain uses TRBV11-2 with TRBJ1-1; D not resolved. CDR3 length equals 14 residues. Trimming cost V 5 bases and J 1 base, with 11 bases left between them. CDR1 is SGHAT, CDR2 FQNNGV, per germline. The CDR3 here is CASSQWTGNTEAFF. CDR3 bases: TGTGCCAGCAGCCAGTGGACGGGGAACACTGAAGCTTTCTTT.

This chain links TRBV29-1 with TRBJ1-3, with D maybe TRBD1 (6 bases). Looked up from germline, CDR1 is SQVTM and CDR2 is ANQGSEA. The CDR3 runs 13 residues. Deletions cut 6 bases from V and 4 bases from J, with 13 bases between. In DNA form, the CDR3 reads TGCAGCGTCGCAGGACAGACAGGAAACACCATATATTTT. It yields the protein CSVAGQTGNTIYF.